This T cell receptor beta chain was obtained from a study of human T cells and chemical hapten exposure. Library construction involved attaching unique molecular identifiers to individual cDNA molecules, which allowed quantitative, reproducible TCR counting. Each CDR3 protein gets one entry after TCRdb re-called the RACE reads with MiXCR. The profile shows about 48,000 distinct CDR3 sequences, 9% to 10% of them singletons. Details on this clonotype: The antigen remains undetermined.

Regarding the study as a whole: Given that the donors had alopecia, their immune response may differ from that seen in healthy people.

The length of the CDR3 is 14 residues. Germline values: CDR1 KGHSH, CDR2 LQKENI. Trimming removed 1 base from V and 1 base from J, with 7 bases in between. Time point specified: patch test 3, about 24 weeks after DPC sensitization. Treatment denoted: therapeutic diphenylcyclopropenone sensitization with weekly scalp DPC. Non-pregnant alopecia patients aged 18 to 70, suitable for DPC therapy. The TCR sequence derives from a woman between 40 and 55 years old with alopecia areata. Some clones in this sample may be carry-over from other donors' samples. V and J are TRBV18 and TRBJ1-1; D uncertain. The specimen comprised whole blood, sampled in connection with sensitization to the hapten diphenylcyclopropenone (DPC). CDR3 in amino acids: CASSPQRGNTEAFF. CDR3 in DNA: TGTGCCAGCTCACCACAACGGGGGAACACTGAAGCTTTCTTT.